This T cell receptor beta chain was identified during a study of T cell repertoires in cytomegalovirus infection. Broader study findings: People with CMV and the relevant HLA were identified by cumulative public TCR beta family frequency.

This clonotype was detected ten times or more. No antigen is known for it. TCRdb processed the reads anew with MiXCR; each CDR3 protein has one entry. In the table there are 450,000 to 650,000 distinct CDR3 sequences, around 27% of which are singletons. The sample taken for sequencing was PBMCs. The source is a human donor in good health (CMV status not recorded). Some clones in this sample may be carry-over from other donors' samples.

CDR3 region: CASSLLAGEQYF. The CDR3 nucleotides are TGTGCCAGCAGCTTACTTGCTGGGGAGCAGTACTTC. The V call is TRBV7-2, the J call TRBJ2-7; D gene ambiguous. There are 12 residues in the CDR3. Between the trimmed V and J ends, which lost 2 bases and 7 bases, there was a span of 9 bases. From germline, CDR1 is SGHTA and CDR2 FQGNSA. The full variable domain, its missing parts supplied by reference TRBV7-2 and TRBJ2-7, is GAGVSQSPSNKVTEKGKDVELRCDPISGHTALYWYRQSLGQGLEFLIYFQGNSAPDKSGLPSDRFSAERTGGSVSTLTIQRTQQEDSAVYLCASSLLAGEQYFGPGTRLTVT.